These T cell receptor beta chains were read from a single sample in a study of T cells after yellow fever vaccination. TCRdb re-analysed the 5' RACE reads in MiXCR, keeping a single row per CDR3 protein. The data contain 100,000 to 150,000 distinct CDR3 sequences, 8.9% of them seen just once; the ten biggest clones take up about two fifths. The specimen comprised CD8+ T cells sorted from PBMCs, sampled on the day of the yellow fever booster vaccination. Every receptor here comes from a man younger than 35 who received the YFV17D yellow fever vaccine. CDR3s include the opening cysteine and the closing phenylalanine or tryptophan. The order of the fields is V gene, clone size, D gene, J gene, CDR3 length, CDR3 DNA, CDR3 protein. The D gene is left open where the match is weak. Clone size is shown for a subset of rows, as once, few, many or a class of expanded clone.

V: TRBV4-1
size: few
D: TRBD1
J: TRBJ2-3
length: 15
DNA: TGCGCCAGCAGCCAAGGACAGGGAGTAACAGATACGCAGTATTTT
CDR3: CASSQGQGVTDTQYF

V: TRBV15
size: .
D: .
J: TRBJ2-1
length: 17
DNA: TGTGCCACCAGCAGAGATCATCCGCGACTAGAGCACAATGAGCAGTTCTTC
CDR3: CATSRDHPRLEHNEQFF

V: TRBV4-2
size: .
D: .
J: TRBJ1-1
length: 13
DNA: TGTGCCAGCAGTTTTTCCGGGTACACTGAAGCTTTCTTT
CDR3: CASSFSGYTEAFF

V: TRBV19
size: few
D: TRBD1
J: TRBJ1-5
length: 14
DNA: TGTGCCAGTAGTATAGCGGGACAGGAACAGCCCCAGCATTTT
CDR3: CASSIAGQEQPQHF

V: TRBV7-9
size: .
D: .
J: TRBJ2-1
length: 15
DNA: TGTGCCAGCAGTCAGACGCTTCGCGGAGTCAATGAGCAGTTCTTC
CDR3: CASSQTLRGVNEQFF

V: TRBV5-1
size: few
D: .
J: TRBJ2-1
length: 18
DNA: TGCGCCAGCAGCTTGGGGAGGGGGGCCCCCCAGTTCTACAATGAGCAGTTCTTC
CDR3: CASSLGRGAPQFYNEQFF

V: TRBV7-8
size: .
D: .
J: TRBJ1-5
length: 14
DNA: TGTGCCAGCAGCTCGGACACCCGAGATGGGCCCCAGCATTTT
CDR3: CASSSDTRDGPQHF

V: TRBV15
size: few
D: TRBD1
J: TRBJ1-2
length: 14
DNA: TGTGCCACCAGCCGGACAGGGCCTAACTATGGCTACACCTTC
CDR3: CATSRTGPNYGYTF

V: TRBV15
size: few
D: .
J: TRBJ1-1
length: 13
DNA: TGTGCCACCAGCTCCGGACAAGCGACTGAAGCTTTCTTT
CDR3: CATSSGQATEAFF

V: TRBV19
size: .
D: TRBD1
J: TRBJ1-5
length: 15
DNA: TGTGCCAGTACCCTGTACAGGGGAAGCAATCAGCCCCAGCATTTT
CDR3: CASTLYRGSNQPQHF